Listed here are 2 T cell receptor beta chains from one sample, sequenced in a study of T cell changes during pregnancy in multiple sclerosis. Clones were read by immunoSEQ multiplex PCR, and TCRdb kept only the in-frame ones, dropping some. This sample yields more than 90,000 clones, of which 92% are seen a single time; approximately 1.5% belongs to the top ten. The specimen comprised peripheral blood, sampled in the third trimester of pregnancy. The receptors originated from a female donor with multiple sclerosis, enrolled in a pregnancy study.

Only one count was recorded for this clone. The rearrangement links TRBV2 to TRBJ1-1; a weak D match, TRBD1 (6 bases). Germline V gives CDR1 SNHLY, CDR2 FYNNEI. Trimming left V 7 bases short and J 4 bases short, with 16 bases between. The length of the CDR3 is 14 residues. CDR3 in DNA: TGTGCCAGCACCTCTGGGGGGGCACCCACTGAAGCTTTCTTT. It translates to CASTSGGAPTEAFF.

The chain has TRBV9 and TRBJ1-2; 7 positions agree with TRBD1. Germline-derived CDR1 and CDR2 are SGDLS and YYNGEE. This CDR3 contains 16 residues. The ends lost 3 bases at V and 1 base at J; junction bases unmatched: 9. In DNA, the CDR3 is TGTGCCAGCAGCGCTGTGACAGGGCCCTTTAACTATGGCTACACCTTC. It encodes CASSAVTGPFNYGYTF.